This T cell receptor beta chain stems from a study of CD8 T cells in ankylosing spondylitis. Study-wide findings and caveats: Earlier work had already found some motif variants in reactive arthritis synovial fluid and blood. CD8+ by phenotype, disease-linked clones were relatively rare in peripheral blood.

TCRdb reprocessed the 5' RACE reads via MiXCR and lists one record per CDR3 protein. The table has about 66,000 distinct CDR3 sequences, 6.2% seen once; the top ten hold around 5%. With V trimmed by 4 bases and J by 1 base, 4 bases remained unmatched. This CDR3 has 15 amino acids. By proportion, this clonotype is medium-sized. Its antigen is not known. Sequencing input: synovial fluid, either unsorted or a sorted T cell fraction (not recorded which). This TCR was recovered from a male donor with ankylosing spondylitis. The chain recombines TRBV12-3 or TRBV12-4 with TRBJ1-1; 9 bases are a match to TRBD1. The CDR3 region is CASSSPDRGNTEAFF. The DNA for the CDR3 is TGTGCCAGCAGTTCCCCGGACAGGGGGAACACTGAAGCTTTCTTT.